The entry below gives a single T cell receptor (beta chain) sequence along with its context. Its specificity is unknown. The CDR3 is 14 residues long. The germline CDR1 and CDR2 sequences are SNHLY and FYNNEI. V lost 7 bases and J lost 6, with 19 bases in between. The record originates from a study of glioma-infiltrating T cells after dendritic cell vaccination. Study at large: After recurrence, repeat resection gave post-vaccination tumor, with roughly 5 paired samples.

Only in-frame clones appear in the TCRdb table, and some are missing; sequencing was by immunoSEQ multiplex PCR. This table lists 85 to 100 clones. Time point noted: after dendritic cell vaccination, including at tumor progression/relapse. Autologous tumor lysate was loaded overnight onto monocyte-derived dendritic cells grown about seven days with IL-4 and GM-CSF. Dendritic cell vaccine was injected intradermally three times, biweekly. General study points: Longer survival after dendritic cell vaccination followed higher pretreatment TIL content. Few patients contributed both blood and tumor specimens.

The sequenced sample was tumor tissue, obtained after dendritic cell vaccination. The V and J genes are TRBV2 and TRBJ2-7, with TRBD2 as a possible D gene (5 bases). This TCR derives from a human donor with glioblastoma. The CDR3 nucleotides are TGTGCCAGCACCCCGGGATCCTCTCGAGGCGAGCAGTACTTC. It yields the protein CASTPGSSRGEQYF. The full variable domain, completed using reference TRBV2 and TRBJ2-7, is EPEVTQTPSHQVTQMGQEVILRCVPISNHLYFYWYRQILGQKVEFLVSFYNNEISEKSEIFDDQFSVERPDGSNFTLKIRSTKLEDSAMYFCASTPGSSRGEQYFGPGTRLTVT.